This TCR beta chain was recorded in a study of T cell responses to AZD1222 COVID-19 vaccine listed by TCRdb under 2021. Notes on the research overall: TCR sequencing was performed for approximately 240 trial participants, of whom about 200 were given two doses of AZD1222 and 26 were given two doses of MenACWY control vaccine. Trial participants were enrolled by age into 18-55, 56-69 and 70-plus year subgroups, with roughly 160, 29 and 62 TCR-sequenced participants respectively.

The CDR3 regions of human TCRbeta chains were subjected to immunosequencing. In the paper's pipeline: Repertoire TCRs were checked for matches against a reference library of SARS-CoV-2-specific TCRs that had been generated using the MIRA antigen-specificity platform. Breadth was defined as the fraction of unique TCRs that were SARS-CoV-2-associated, and depth was defined as the fraction of total T cells that were SARS-CoV-2-associated. Using the MIRA data, each spike-specific TCR was assigned both to the spike region to which the TCR was reactive and to a CD4 or CD8 class. Log10-transformed breadth and depth values were compared by one-way ANOVA with Sidak's multiple comparisons tests. This immuneACCESS table, as held by TCRdb, lists in-frame sequences with V and J called but not all clones. Of the missing ones, under half trace to an unresolved V gene in checked studies; the others have no known cause. V, J and clone size are taken as reported in that table, and D and trimming were inferred from the DNA itself. For this sample there are 120,000 or so clones; 65% to 90% appear just once. Around a quarter of the sample rests with the top ten.

Results and caveats for the whole study, not just this receptor: The whole spike protein was spanned by vaccine-associated CD4 TCRs, and dominant responses were seen in regions 160-218 and 743-854. Conclusions about previously exposed vaccinees were limited because only six AZD1222 recipients were SARS-CoV-2 seropositive at baseline. Participants were mostly white British, with more females than males. The authors suggested clonal diversity may have been underestimated. After two AZD1222 doses, both the breadth and the depth of spike-specific TCRs were significantly higher than at day 0 and than in MenACWY recipients. The 56-69-year group was small, and its depth increase did not reach significance, likely because of low power. Because no day 14 peak-response samples were available, the repertoires could be characterized only after the peak T cell response. Nearly half of unique spike-specific TCRs reportedly recognized epitopes outside regions mutated in the B.1.351 and B.1.1.7 variants.

V is cut back by 6 bases and J by 5 bases, with 11 bases in the junction unmatched. The germline V gene (reference sequence) supplies CDR1 LNHDA and CDR2 SQIVND. The CDR3 covers 15 residues, taking in both the cysteine and the phenylalanine. Just CDR3 DNA is preserved here, 45 bases in frame from base 1. Read against the paper, the sample's time point label means: about 28 days (+/-7) after the second vaccine dose. AZD1222 recipients whose second dose came at about 4 weeks and those whose second dose came at about 12 weeks were combined into one group, since spike-specific TCR depth and breadth did not differ between the two schedules. Vaccinee samples came from UK trials COV001 and COV002, including a single-blind randomized controlled phase 2/3 trial of AZD1222 (ChAdOx1 nCoV-19) in healthy adults. For TCRbeta chain sequencing, PBMC samples from trial participants were taken at day 0 and at day 28 after the second dose.

As concerns this clone: It has no known antigen specificity. Base qualities were left out, and no much larger clone turns up one base away.

This receptor chain uses TRBV19 and TRBJ1-2, with 8 central nucleotides matching TRBD1. The sample consisted of peripheral blood, taken 28 days after the second AZD1222 dose. The origin of this receptor is an adult who received the AZD1222 COVID-19 vaccine. Read as DNA, the sequence is TGTGCCAGTAGCCAGACCGACAGGGGATATTATGGCTACACCTTC. Translation gives CASSQTDRGYYGYTF.